Listed here are 9 T cell receptor beta chains from one sample, sequenced in a study of blood T cell repertoires in COVID-19. Clones were sequenced by immunoSEQ multiplex PCR, and TCRdb holds only the in-frame ones, with some missing. The table shows some 150,000 clones, with about 88% occurring only once. The sequencing sample was made of peripheral blood. Every receptor here comes from a woman older than 75 in a cohort sampled during active or convalescent COVID-19.

The chain employs TRBV6-5 and TRBJ1-2; TRBD1 agrees at 7 bases. V gave up 6 bases and J gave up 4 bases; unmatched junction bases: 8. The CDR3 has 14 amino acids. Germline V lookup: CDR1 MNHEY, CDR2 SVGAGI. The CDR3 bases are TGTGCCAGCAGCCAAAGGACAGGTTTCTATGGCTACACCTTC. It is translated as CASSQRTGFYGYTF.

The V gene is TRBV27, the J gene TRBJ1-1; D call uncertain. Germline V gene lookup returns CDR1 MNHEY and CDR2 SMNVEV (reference sequence). Deletions cut 3 bases from V and 0 bases from J, with 8 bases between. The CDR3 sequence is 14 residues long. The CDR3 protein is CASSFGRMNTEAFF. In DNA form, the CDR3 reads TGTGCCAGCAGTTTCGGGAGGATGAACACTGAAGCTTTCTTT.

The chain carries TRBV3-1 (or the pseudogene TRBV3-2) and TRBJ1-5; D call uncertain. V shed 0 bases and J shed 6 bases, with 6 bases lying between them. Germline CDR1 is LGHDT and CDR2 is YNNKEL (reference sequence). CDR3 length: 13 amino acids. This CDR3 is CASSQDIGQPQHF. DNA of the CDR3: TGTGCCAGCAGCCAAGATATCGGTCAGCCCCAGCATTTT.

The J gene is TRBJ2-1, the V gene TRBV29-1, with 14 positions matching TRBD2. Germline V CDR1 and CDR2: SQVTM, ANQGSEA. V lost 3 bases to trimming and J lost 12 bases; unmatched junction nucleotides: 13. The CDR3 extends over 16 amino acids. The CDR3 protein is CSVDAVGTSGSGVQFF. DNA for the CDR3: TGCAGCGTTGACGCCGTCGGGACTAGCGGGAGTGGCGTGCAGTTCTTC.

The V gene is TRBV2, the J gene TRBJ2-3; 9 bases are shared with TRBD2. The CDR3 loop spans 15 amino acids. Germline V gene sequence: CDR1 SNHLY, CDR2 FYNNEI. V lost 5 bases to trimming and J lost 2 bases; unmatched junction nucleotides: 5. DNA for the CDR3: TGTGCCAGCAGTCGAGGGACTAGCCACACAGATACGCAGTATTTT. Translated: CASSRGTSHTDTQYF.

This chain's CDR3 is CASRAVYEQYF. The CDR3, as DNA: TGTGCCAGCAGGGCCGTATACGAGCAGTACTTC. This sequence joins TRBV6-5 and TRBJ2-7; no clear D. The ends were cut back, 6 bases at V and 4 bases at J, with 7 bases in the middle. The germline gives CDR1 MNHEY, CDR2 SVGAGI. This CDR3 has 11 amino acids.

J is TRBJ2-7 and V is TRBV5-6, with D possibly matching TRBD1 (6 bases). In germline, CDR1 is SGHDT, CDR2 YYEEEE. Trimming pared 2 bases from V and 3 bases from J, leaving 12 bases between. The CDR3 is made up of 14 amino acids. The CDR3 DNA reads as TGTGCCAGCAGCTTATCAGGGGTTTACTACGAGCAGTACTTC. Amino acid sequence: CASSLSGVYYEQYF.

The rearrangement uses TRBV11-3 and TRBJ1-3; D call uncertain. V was clipped by 3 bases and J by 0 bases, with 9 bases between them. CDR3 length: 15 residues. Per the germline V gene, CDR1 is SGHNT and CDR2 is YENEEA. The CDR3 region is CASSLEVNSGNTIYF. The CDR3 nucleotides read TGTGCCAGCAGCTTGGAGGTCAACTCTGGAAACACCATATATTTT.

The V and J genes are TRBV21-1 and TRBJ2-5; the table calls TRBD2, which could not be checked here. TRBV21-1 is designated a pseudogene. CDR3 length equals 21 residues. The CDR3 DNA sequence: TGTGCCAGCAGCAATCGACCTGGCCGCCGGGACTTATTTAAGTACCAAGAGACCCAGTACTTC. Amino acids: CASSNRPGRRDLFKYQETQYF.